These 6 T cell receptor beta chains came from one sample sequenced in a study of OX40 agonist ivuxolimab in advanced cancers. The assay was immunoSEQ multiplex PCR, and TCRdb's table has in-frame clones only and misses some. The sample has tens of thousands of clones, around 90% seen once; the top ten hold about 4.1%. The starting material was CD4+ or CD8+ T cells sorted from blood, obtained in a trial of the OX40 agonist ivuxolimab. These receptors came from an adult with an advanced solid tumor such as melanoma, head and neck, liver or kidney cancer.

A single count supports this clone. J is TRBJ1-2 and V is TRBV10-3; no firm D call. The CDR3 extends over 15 amino acids. Germline V gives CDR1 ENHRY, CDR2 SYGVKD. V was pared by 0 bases and J by 2 bases, with 10 bases between. The chain's CDR3 is CAISESISGNYGYTF. Here the CDR3 DNA reads TGTGCCATCAGTGAGTCGATATCGGGGAACTATGGCTACACCTTC.

The CDR3 is CASSLRDSVYGYTF. CDR3 nucleotides: TGTGCCAGCTCACTCCGGGACAGTGTTTATGGCTACACCTTC. The rearrangement joins TRBV18 to TRBJ1-2; 7 positions match TRBD1. V lost 4 bases to trimming and J lost 5 bases; unmatched junction nucleotides: 7. There are 14 residues in the CDR3. Germline V gene lookup returns CDR1 KGHSH and CDR2 LQKENI.

V gene TRBV9 combines with J gene TRBJ2-2; D is unclear. V lost 3 bases and J 7 bases, leaving 7 bases between the germline ends. CDR3 length: 12 amino acids. CDR1 SGDLS and CDR2 YYNGEE come from the germline V gene. This CDR3 is CASSALIGELFF. The CDR3 DNA sequence: TGTGCCAGCAGCGCCCTGATCGGGGAGCTGTTTTTT.

The V call is TRBV11-3, the J call TRBJ2-2; 10 bases are shared with TRBD1. The trim removed 6 bases at V and 4 bases at J, leaving 8 bases unmatched. Germline lookup yields CDR1 SGHNT and CDR2 YENEEA. The CDR3 contains 16 residues. The CDR3 loop is CASSSTGTGATGELFF. In nucleotides, the CDR3 is TGTGCCAGCAGTTCCACCGGGACAGGGGCCACCGGGGAGCTGTTTTTT. Full variable domain (outside the CDR3, taken from reference TRBV11-3 and TRBJ2-2): EAGVVQSPRYKIIEKKQPVAFWCNPISGHNTLYWYLQNLGQGPELLIRYENEEAVDDSQLPKDRFSAERLKGVDSTLKIQPAELGDSAVYLCASSSTGTGATGELFFGEGSRLTVL.

The genes are TRBV13 and TRBJ2-5; unclear D gene. V lost 0 bases, J lost 2 bases, and 10 bases lay in between. This CDR3 has 15 residues. The germline V gene has CDR1 PRHDT and CDR2 FYEKMQ (reference sequence). Written as DNA, the CDR3 is TGTGCCAGCAGCTTAGGTGGACGGATACAAGAGACCCAGTACTTC. Translating it yields CASSLGGRIQETQYF.

The sample holds many counts of this clone. The chain uses TRBV9 and TRBJ2-7, with TRBD1 identical over 7 bases. With V trimmed by 3 bases and J by 2 bases, 11 bases remained unmatched. CDR3 length equals 16 residues. The germline V gene encodes CDR1 SGDLS and CDR2 YYNGEE. CDR3 amino acids: CASSAGQRGGAYEQYF. DNA for the CDR3: TGTGCCAGCAGCGCGGGACAGAGAGGTGGAGCCTACGAGCAGTACTTC.